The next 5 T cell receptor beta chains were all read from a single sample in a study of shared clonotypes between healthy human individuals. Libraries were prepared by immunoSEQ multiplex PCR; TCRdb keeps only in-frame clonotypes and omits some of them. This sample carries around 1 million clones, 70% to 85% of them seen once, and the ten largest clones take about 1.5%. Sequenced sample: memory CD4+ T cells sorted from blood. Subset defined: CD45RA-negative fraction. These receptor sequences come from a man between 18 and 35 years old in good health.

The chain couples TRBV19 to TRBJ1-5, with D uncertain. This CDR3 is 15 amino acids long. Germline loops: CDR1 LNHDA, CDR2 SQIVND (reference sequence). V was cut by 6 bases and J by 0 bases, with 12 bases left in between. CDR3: CASSRTVYSNQPQHF. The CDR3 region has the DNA TGTGCCAGTAGCCGGACCGTTTATAGCAATCAGCCCCAGCATTTT.

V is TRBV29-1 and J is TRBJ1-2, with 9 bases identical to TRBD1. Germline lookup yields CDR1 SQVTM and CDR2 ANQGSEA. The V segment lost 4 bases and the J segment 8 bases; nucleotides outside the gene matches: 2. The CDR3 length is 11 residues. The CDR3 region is CSVGQGEGYTF. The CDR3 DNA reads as TGCAGCGTTGGACAGGGGGAGGGCTACACCTTC.

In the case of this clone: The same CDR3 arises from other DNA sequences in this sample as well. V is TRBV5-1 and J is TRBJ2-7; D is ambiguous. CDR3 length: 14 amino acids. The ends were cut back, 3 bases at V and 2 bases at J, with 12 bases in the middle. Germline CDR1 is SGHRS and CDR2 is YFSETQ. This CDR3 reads CASSSGGRPYEQYF. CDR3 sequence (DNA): TGCGCCAGCAGCTCAGGCGGACGACCCTACGAGCAGTACTTC.

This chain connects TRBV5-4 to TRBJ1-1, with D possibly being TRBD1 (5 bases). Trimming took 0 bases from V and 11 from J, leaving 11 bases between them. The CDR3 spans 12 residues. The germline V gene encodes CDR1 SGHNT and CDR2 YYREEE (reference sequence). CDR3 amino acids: CASSLGDSVAFF. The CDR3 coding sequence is TGTGCCAGCAGCTTGGGTGACAGCGTTGCTTTCTTT.

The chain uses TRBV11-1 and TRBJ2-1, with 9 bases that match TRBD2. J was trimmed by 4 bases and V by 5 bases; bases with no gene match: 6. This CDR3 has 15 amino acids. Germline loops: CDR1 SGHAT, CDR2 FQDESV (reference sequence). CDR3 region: CASSERGARYNEQFF. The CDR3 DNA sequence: TGTGCCAGCAGCGAGCGGGGGGCTAGATACAATGAGCAGTTCTTC.